The sequence of this TCR beta chain was determined in a study of radiation and T cells in renal cell carcinoma. Assay: immunoSEQ multiplex PCR; the TCRdb copy retains only in-frame clones and omits some. The sample has nearly 20,000 clones, around two thirds seen once. Treatment here: 15 Gy SBRT to primary tumor, nephrectomy 4 weeks later. Nephrectomy followed 15 Gy stereotactic body radiation by 4 weeks. Trimming stripped 7 bases from V and 11 bases from J, with 23 bases between. The V gene's germline CDR1 is LNHDA and CDR2 SQIVND (reference sequence). The CDR3 runs to 14 residues. The sequence was obtained from a woman between 70 and 85 years old with renal cell carcinoma. The source material was tumor tissue, sampled from a patient whose treatment included radiotherapy and nephrectomy. The V gene is TRBV19, the J gene TRBJ1-2; D may be TRBD1 (6 bases). The CDR3 DNA is TGTGCCAGTACCTCCACTGGGACACCCAACAAGTACACCTTC. It codes for CASTSTGTPNKYTF.